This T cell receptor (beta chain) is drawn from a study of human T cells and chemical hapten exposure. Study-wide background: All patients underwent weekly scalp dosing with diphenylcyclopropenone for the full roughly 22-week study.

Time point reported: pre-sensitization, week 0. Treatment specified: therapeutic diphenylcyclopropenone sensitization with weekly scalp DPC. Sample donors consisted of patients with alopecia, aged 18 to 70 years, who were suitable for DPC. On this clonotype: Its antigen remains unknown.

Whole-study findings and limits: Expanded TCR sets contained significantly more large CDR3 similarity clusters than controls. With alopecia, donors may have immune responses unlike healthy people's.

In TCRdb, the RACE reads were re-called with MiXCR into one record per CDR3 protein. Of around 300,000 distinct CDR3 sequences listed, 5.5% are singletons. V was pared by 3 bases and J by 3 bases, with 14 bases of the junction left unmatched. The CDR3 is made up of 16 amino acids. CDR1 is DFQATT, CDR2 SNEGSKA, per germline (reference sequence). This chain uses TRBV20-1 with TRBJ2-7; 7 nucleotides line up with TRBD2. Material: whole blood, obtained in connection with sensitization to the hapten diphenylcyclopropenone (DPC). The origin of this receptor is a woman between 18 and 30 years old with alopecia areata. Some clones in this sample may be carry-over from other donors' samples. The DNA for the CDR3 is TGCAGTGCTAGGGATCCAACGACGGGGGGAAACTACGAGCAGTACTTC. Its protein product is CSARDPTTGGNYEQYF.